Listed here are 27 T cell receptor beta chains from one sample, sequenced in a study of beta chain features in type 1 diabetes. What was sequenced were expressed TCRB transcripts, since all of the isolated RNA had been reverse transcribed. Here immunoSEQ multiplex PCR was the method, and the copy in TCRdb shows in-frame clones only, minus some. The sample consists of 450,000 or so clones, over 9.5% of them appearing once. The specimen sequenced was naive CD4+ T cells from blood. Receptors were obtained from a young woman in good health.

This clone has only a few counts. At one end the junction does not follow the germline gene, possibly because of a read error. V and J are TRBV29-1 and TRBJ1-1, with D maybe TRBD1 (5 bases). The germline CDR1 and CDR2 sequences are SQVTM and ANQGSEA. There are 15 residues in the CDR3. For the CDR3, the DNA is TGCAGCGTCGAAGCCCCGTGGGGGGGTTTGACTGAAGCTTTCTTT. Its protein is CSVEAPWGGLTEAFF.

In DNA form, the CDR3 reads TGCGCCAGCAGCCAAGGTGCGGGTGGCTACACCTTC. Residues: CASSQGAGGYTF. The chain uses TRBV4-3 and TRBJ1-2; D unclear. The germline V and J ends were trimmed by 1 base and 7 bases, with 7 bases remaining between them. This CDR3 contains 12 residues. Germline lookup yields CDR1 LGHNA and CDR2 YSLEER.

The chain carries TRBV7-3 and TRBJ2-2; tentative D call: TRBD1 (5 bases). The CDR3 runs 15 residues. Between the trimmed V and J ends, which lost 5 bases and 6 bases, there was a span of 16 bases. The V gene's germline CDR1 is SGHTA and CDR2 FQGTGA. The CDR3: CASSPNRDSPGELFF. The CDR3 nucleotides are TGTGCCAGCAGCCCCAACCGAGACAGTCCCGGGGAGCTGTTTTTT.

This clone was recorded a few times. The CDR3 reads CAWNYQNYEQYF. As DNA, the CDR3 is TGTGCCTGGAATTATCAGAACTACGAGCAGTACTTC. The chain uses TRBV30 and TRBJ2-7; D is uncertain. The CDR3 is 12 amino acids. Germline V gives CDR1 GTSNPN, CDR2 SVGIG (reference sequence). Trimming shortened V by 4 bases and J by 3 bases, and 10 bases separated the two germline ends.

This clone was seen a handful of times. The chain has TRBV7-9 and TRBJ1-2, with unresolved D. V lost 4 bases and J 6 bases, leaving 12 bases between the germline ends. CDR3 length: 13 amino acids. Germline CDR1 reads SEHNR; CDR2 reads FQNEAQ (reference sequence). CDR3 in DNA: TGTGCCAGCAGCTCGAATCTTGGTAATGGCTACACCTTC. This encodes CASSSNLGNGYTF.

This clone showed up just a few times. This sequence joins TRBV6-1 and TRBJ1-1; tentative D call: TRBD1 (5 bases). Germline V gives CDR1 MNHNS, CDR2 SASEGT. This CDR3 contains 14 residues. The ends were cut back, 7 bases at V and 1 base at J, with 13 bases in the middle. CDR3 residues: CASKWGPTNTEAFF. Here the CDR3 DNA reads TGTGCCAGCAAGTGGGGACCAACGAACACTGAAGCTTTCTTT.

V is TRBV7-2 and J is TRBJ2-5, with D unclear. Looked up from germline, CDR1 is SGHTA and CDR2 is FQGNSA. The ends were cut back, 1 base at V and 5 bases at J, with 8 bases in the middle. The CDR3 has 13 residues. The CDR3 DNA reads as TGTGCCAGCAGCTTAGGGCCCTGGGAGACCCAGTACTTC. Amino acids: CASSLGPWETQYF. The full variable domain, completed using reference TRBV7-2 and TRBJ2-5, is GAGVSQSPSNKVTEKGKDVELRCDPISGHTALYWYRQSLGQGLEFLIYFQGNSAPDKSGLPSDRFSAERTGGSVSTLTIQRTQQEDSAVYLCASSLGPWETQYFGPGTRLLVL.

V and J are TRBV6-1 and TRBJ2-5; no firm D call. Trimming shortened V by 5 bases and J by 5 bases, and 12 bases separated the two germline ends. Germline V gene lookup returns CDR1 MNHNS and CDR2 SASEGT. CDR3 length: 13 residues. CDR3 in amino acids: CASSSRVGETQYF. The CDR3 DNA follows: TGTGCCAGCAGTTCCCGGGTCGGGGAGACCCAGTACTTC.

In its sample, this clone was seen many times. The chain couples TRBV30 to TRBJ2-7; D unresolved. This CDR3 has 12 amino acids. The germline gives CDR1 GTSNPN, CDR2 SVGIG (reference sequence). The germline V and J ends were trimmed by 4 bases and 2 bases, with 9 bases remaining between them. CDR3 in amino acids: CAWTQSTYEQYF. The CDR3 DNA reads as TGTGCCTGGACCCAGTCCACCTACGAGCAGTACTTC.

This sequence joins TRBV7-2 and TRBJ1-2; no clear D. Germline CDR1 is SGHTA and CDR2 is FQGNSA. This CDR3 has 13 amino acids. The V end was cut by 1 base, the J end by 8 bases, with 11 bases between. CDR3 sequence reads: CASSLGRDWGYTF. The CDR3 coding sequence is TGTGCCAGCAGCTTAGGTCGCGATTGGGGCTACACCTTC.

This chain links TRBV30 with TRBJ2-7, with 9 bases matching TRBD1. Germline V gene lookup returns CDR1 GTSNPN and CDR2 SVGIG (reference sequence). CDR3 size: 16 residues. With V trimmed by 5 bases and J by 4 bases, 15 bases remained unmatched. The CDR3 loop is CAWHPLLGQGQYEQYF. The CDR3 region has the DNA TGTGCCTGGCACCCCCTTTTGGGACAGGGTCAGTACGAGCAGTACTTC.

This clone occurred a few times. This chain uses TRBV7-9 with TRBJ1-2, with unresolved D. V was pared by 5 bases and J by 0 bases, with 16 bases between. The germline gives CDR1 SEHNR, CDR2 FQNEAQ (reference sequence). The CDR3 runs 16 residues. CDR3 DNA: TGTGCCAGCAGCCCTTATTCGACAAACACTAACTATGGCTACACCTTC. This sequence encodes CASSPYSTNTNYGYTF. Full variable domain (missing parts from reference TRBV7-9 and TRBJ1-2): DTGVSQNPRHKITKRGQNVTFRCDPISEHNRLYWYRQTLGQGPEFLTYFQNEAQLEKSRLLSDRFSAERPKGSFSTLEIQRTEQGDSAMYLCASSPYSTNTNYGYTFGSGTRLTVV.

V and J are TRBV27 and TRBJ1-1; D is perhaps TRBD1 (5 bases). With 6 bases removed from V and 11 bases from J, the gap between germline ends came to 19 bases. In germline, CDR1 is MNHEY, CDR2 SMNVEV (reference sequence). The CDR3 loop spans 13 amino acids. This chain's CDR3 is CASRLGAWSAAFF. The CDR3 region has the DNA TGTGCCAGCAGACTAGGGGCCTGGTCAGCGGCTTTCTTT.

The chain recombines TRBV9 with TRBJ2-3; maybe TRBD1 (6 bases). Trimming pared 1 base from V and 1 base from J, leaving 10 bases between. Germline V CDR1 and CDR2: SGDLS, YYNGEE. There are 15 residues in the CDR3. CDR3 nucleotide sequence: TGTGCCAGCAGCGTAAGAAACAGGGGCACAGATACGCAGTATTTT. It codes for CASSVRNRGTDTQYF.

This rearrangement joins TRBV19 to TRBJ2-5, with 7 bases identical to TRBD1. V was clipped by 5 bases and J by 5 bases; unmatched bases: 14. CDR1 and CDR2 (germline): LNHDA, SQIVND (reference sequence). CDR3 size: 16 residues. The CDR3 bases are TGTGCCAGTAGTTTCCAACAGGGGTCCCGCCCGGAGACCCAGTACTTC. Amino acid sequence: CASSFQQGSRPETQYF.

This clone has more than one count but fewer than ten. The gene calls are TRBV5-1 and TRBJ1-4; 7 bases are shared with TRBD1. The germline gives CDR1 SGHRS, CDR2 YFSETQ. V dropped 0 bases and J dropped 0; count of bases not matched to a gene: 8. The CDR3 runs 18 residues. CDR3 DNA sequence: TGCGCCAGCAGCTTGGCAAGGGACAGCCGTGCAACTAATGAAAAACTGTTTTTT. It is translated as CASSLARDSRATNEKLFF. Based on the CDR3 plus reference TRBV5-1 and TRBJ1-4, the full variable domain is KAGVTQTPRYLIKTRGQQVTLSCSPISGHRSVSWYQQTPGQGLQFLFEYFSETQRNKGNFPGRFSGRQFSNSRSEMNVSTLELGDSALYLCASSLARDSRATNEKLFFGSGTQLSVL.

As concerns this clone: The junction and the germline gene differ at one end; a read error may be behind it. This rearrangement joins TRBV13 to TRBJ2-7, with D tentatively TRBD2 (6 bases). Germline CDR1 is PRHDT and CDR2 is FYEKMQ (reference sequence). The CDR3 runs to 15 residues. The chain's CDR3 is CASSFHREADYEQHF. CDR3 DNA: TGTGCCAGCAGCTTTCATCGCGAGGCGGACTACGAGCAGCACTTC.

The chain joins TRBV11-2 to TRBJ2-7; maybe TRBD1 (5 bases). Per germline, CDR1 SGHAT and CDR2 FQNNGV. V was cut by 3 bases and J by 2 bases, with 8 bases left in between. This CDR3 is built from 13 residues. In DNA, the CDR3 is TGTGCCAGCAGCTTGGGGCTCACCTACGAGCAGTACGTC. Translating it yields CASSLGLTYEQYV.

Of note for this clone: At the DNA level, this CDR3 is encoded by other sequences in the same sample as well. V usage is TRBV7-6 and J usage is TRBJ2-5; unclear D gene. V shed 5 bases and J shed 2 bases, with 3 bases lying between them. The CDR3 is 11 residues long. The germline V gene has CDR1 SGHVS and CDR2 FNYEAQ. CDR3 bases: TGTGCCAGCAGCCCACAAGAGACCCAGTACTTC. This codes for CASSPQETQYF. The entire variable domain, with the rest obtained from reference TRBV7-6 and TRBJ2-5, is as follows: GAGVSQSPRYKVTKRGQDVALRCDPISGHVSLYWYRQALGQGPEFLTYFNYEAQQDKSGLPNDRFSAERPEGSISTLTIQRTEQRDSAMYRCASSPQETQYFGPGTRLLVL.

DNA for the CDR3: TGTGCCAGCAGTGAATCGGGAGGACCCCTCCACTTT. This translates into CASSESGGPLHF. V usage is TRBV2 and J usage is TRBJ1-6; no definite D call. Germline CDR1 SNHLY, CDR2 FYNNEI. V was cut by 2 bases and J by 12 bases, with 8 bases left in between. The CDR3 spans 12 residues.

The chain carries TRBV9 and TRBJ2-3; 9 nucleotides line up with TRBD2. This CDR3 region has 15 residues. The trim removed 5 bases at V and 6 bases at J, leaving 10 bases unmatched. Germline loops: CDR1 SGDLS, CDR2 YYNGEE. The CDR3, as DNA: TGTGCCAGCAGTCGACTAGCGGCGGAGTTGGATACGCAGTATTTT. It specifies CASSRLAAELDTQYF.

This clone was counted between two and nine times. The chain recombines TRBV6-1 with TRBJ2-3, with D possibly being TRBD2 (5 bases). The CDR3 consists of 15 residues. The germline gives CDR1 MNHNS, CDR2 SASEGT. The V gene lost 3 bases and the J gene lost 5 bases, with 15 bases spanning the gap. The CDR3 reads CASSDKFRGGDTQYF. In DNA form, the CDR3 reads TGTGCCAGCAGTGATAAATTTCGAGGAGGAGATACGCAGTATTTT.

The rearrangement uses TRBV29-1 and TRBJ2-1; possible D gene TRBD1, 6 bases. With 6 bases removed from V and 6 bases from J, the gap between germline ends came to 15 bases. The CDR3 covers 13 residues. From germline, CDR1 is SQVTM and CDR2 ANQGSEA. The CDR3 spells CSVATGSVNEQFF. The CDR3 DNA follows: TGCAGCGTAGCTACAGGGTCTGTCAATGAGCAGTTCTTC.

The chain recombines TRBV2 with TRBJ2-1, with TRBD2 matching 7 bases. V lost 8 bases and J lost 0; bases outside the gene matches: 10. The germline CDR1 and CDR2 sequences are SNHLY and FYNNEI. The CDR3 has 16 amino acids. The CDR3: CASAHGLADSYNEQFF. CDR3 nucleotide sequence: TGTGCCAGCGCCCATGGGCTAGCGGACTCCTACAATGAGCAGTTCTTC.

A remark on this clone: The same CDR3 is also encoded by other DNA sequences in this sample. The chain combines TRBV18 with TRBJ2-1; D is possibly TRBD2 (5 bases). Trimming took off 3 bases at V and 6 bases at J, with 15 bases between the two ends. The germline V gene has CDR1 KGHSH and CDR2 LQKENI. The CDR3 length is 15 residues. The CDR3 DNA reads TGTGCCAGCTCACCGCGGGCAGGCCGCCTCAATGAGCAGTTCTTC. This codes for CASSPRAGRLNEQFF. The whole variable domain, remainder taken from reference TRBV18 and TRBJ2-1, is NAGVMQNPRHLVRRRGQEARLRCSPMKGHSHVYWYRQLPEEGLKFMVYLQKENIIDESGMPKERFSAEFPKEGPSILRIQQVVRGDSAAYFCASSPRAGRLNEQFFGPGTRLTVL.

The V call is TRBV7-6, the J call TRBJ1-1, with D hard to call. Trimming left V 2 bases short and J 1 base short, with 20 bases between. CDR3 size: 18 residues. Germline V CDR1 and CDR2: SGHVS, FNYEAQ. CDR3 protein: CASSLPGAGGPRNTEAFF. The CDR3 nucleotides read TGTGCCAGCAGCTTACCCGGCGCGGGCGGGCCTCGGAACACTGAAGCTTTCTTT.

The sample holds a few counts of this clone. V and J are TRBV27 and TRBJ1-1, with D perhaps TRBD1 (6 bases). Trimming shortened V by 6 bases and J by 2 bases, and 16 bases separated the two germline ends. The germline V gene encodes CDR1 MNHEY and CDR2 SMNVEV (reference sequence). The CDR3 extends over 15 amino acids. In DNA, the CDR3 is TGTGCCAGCAGCGATAGAAGGGGGTTAAACACTGAAGCTTTCTTT. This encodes CASSDRRGLNTEAFF.